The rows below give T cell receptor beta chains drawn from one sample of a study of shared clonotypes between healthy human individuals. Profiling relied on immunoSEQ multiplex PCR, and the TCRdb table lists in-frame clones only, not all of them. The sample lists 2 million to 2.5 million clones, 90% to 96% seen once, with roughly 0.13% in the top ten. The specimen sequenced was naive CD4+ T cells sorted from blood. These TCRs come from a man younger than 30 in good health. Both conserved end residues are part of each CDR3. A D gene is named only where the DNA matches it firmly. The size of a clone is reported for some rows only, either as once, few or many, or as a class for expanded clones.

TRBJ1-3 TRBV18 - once CASSPILDGGSGNTIYF TGTGCCAGCTCACCAATCCTGGACGGAGGCTCTGGAAACACCATATATTTT
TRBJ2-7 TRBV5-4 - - CASSLAKPPGTYEQYF TGTGCCAGCAGCTTGGCCAAGCCTCCGGGAACCTACGAGCAGTACTTC
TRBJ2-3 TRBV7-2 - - CATTGDTQYF TGTGCCACCACTGGGGATACGCAGTATTTT
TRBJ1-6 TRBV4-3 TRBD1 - CASSTTGTGSPLHF TGCGCCAGCAGCACGACAGGGACGGGCTCACCCCTCCACTTT
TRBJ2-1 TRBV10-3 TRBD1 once CAIGTGVGEQFF TGTGCCATCGGGACAGGGGTCGGAGAGCAGTTCTTC
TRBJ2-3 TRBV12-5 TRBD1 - CASGLRDRTDTQYF TGTGCTAGTGGTTTGAGGGACAGGACAGATACGCAGTATTTT
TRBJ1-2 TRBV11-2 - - CASSLGEAGGYTF TGTGCCAGCAGCTTGGGGGAGGCGGGTGGCTACACCTTC
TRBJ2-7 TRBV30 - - CACSTGEIEQYF TGTGCCTGTTCGACAGGTGAAATCGAGCAGTACTTC
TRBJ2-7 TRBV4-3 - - CASSQDISPSEQYF TGCGCCAGCAGCCAAGATATCAGTCCTAGCGAGCAGTACTTC
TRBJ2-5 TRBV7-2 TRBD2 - CASSSGKTSGGASETQYF TGTGCCAGCAGCTCCGGAAAGACTAGCGGGGGGGCCTCAGAGACCCAGTACTTC
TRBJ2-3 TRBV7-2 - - CASSSRLESTDTQYF TGTGCCAGCAGCTCTAGACTAGAGAGCACAGATACGCAGTATTTT
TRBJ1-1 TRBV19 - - CASSIAGIGTEAFF TGTGCCAGTAGTATCGCGGGGATTGGGACTGAAGCTTTCTTT
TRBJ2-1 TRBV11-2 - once CASSLAQDNEQFF TGTGCCAGCAGCTTAGCCCAGGACAATGAGCAGTTCTTC
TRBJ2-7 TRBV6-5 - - CASSYLGGAYEQYF TGTGCCAGCAGTTATTTGGGGGGAGCCTACGAGCAGTACTTC
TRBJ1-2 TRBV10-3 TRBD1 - CATFPGQGYYTF TGTGCCACCTTCCCGGGACAGGGGTATTACACCTTC
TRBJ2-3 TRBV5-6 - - CASSFRDNYGPLQATQYF TGTGCCAGCAGCTTCAGGGATAACTACGGACCGTTACAGGCCACGCAGTATTTT
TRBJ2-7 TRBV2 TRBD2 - CASSVSLAGGYEQYF TGTGCCAGCAGTGTAAGTCTAGCGGGAGGGTACGAGCAGTACTTC
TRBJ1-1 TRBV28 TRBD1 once CASSLGYRGRRTEAFF TGTGCCAGCAGTTTGGGATACAGGGGGCGGAGGACTGAAGCTTTCTTT